This T cell receptor beta chain was retrieved from a study of T cell responses to AZD1222 COVID-19 vaccine. Repertoires were generated with immunoSEQ multiplex PCR, while TCRdb's copy carries only in-frame clones and drops some. The sample lists roughly 180,000 clones; under 95% were seen once. J gave up 11 bases and V 2 bases, and 13 bases lay outside the gene matches. The length of the CDR3 is 15 residues. Germline CDR1 SEHNR, CDR2 FQNEAQ (reference sequence). V is TRBV7-9 and J is TRBJ1-2; 8 bases map to TRBD1. The input for sequencing was peripheral blood, taken 28 days after the second AZD1222 dose. The sequence came from an adult who received the AZD1222 COVID-19 vaccine. DNA of the CDR3: TGTGCCAGCAGCTTAAGGGCAGGGGGCCGTTTGGAGTACACCTTC. Its protein product is CASSLRAGGRLEYTF.